This TCR beta chain comes out of a study of cytotoxic CD8 clonotypes in ibrutinib-treated CLL. The overall study: In all, about a dozen patients were relapsed/refractory, approximately 14 were treatment-naive and 17 to 18 were IGHV unmutated.

This clone was found a few times. Its antigen is as yet unknown. CDR1 is SGHRS and CDR2 is YFSETQ in the germline V gene. The CDR3 is 15 residues long. Trimming at V came to 2 bases and at J to 5 bases, leaving 8 bases not matched to a gene. Sequencing used immunoSEQ multiplex PCR; TCRdb keeps in-frame clones, though not all of them. The sample includes about 140,000 clones, 60% to 80% of them seen just once. General study findings and limits: Under treatment, the uncommon public clonotypes either contracted or remained stable. Elevated clonality accompanied ibrutinib response, with a return toward baseline values at progression.

The rearrangement links TRBV5-1 to TRBJ2-7; TRBD1 aligns across 9 bases. The receptor was isolated from a human donor with chronic lymphocytic leukemia. The sequenced sample was PBMCs, obtained after 12 months of ibrutinib treatment. CDR3 sequence: CASSFGTGSLHEQYF. CDR3 DNA sequence: TGCGCCAGCAGCTTCGGGACAGGGTCTCTACACGAGCAGTACTTC.